The 28 T cell receptor beta chains presented below share a single source sample, sequenced in a study of blood T cell repertoires in COVID-19. The method was immunoSEQ multiplex PCR; TCRdb's version includes in-frame clones alone and lacks a portion of them. The sample lists 100,000 to 150,000 clones, about 70% occurring once. The sample comprised peripheral blood. All receptors derive from a woman between 65 and 79 years old with acute or convalescent COVID-19.

This chain connects TRBV9 to TRBJ1-6; no clear D gene. The V and J ends lost 4 bases and 5 bases respectively, with 7 bases between them. The CDR3 sequence is 13 residues long. Germline CDR1 reads SGDLS; CDR2 reads YYNGEE. The CDR3 nucleotides read TGTGCCAGCAGCTTGGGCGATAATTCACCCCTCCACTTT. As protein: CASSLGDNSPLHF.

The chain is built from TRBV7-8 and TRBJ1-5, with 9 nucleotides matching TRBD1. V was clipped by 5 bases and J by 8 bases; unmatched bases: 7. Germline V gives CDR1 SGHVS, CDR2 FQNEAQ. CDR3 length: 14 amino acids. This CDR3 reads CASSGQGLREPQHF. CDR3 DNA: TGTGCCAGCAGCGGACAGGGGCTAAGGGAGCCCCAGCATTTT.

CDR3 sequence: CASSLVTRSELFF. CDR3 bases: TGTGCCAGCAGCTTAGTAACTAGATCGGAGCTGTTTTTT. V and J are TRBV11-2 and TRBJ2-2, with a weak D call TRBD2 (5 bases). Trimming pared 1 base from V and 10 bases from J, leaving 10 bases between. The CDR3 runs to 13 residues. Germline V CDR1 and CDR2: SGHAT, FQNNGV.

This sequence joins TRBV19 and TRBJ2-1; 10 bases map to TRBD1. Trimming took 9 bases from V and 7 from J; bases not matched to a gene: 9. Germline loops: CDR1 LNHDA, CDR2 SQIVND (reference sequence). The CDR3 is 14 residues long. The CDR3 DNA sequence: TGTGCCAGCAATCAGCCGGGACAGGGGAATGAGCAGTTCTTC. Protein sequence: CASNQPGQGNEQFF. Based on the CDR3 plus reference TRBV19 and TRBJ2-1, the full variable domain is DGGITQSPKYLFRKEGQNVTLSCEQNLNHDAMYWYRQDPGQGLRLIYYSQIVNDFQKGDIAEGYSVSREKKESFPLTVTSAQKNPTAFYLCASNQPGQGNEQFFGPGTRLTVL.

The V gene is TRBV28, the J gene TRBJ1-5, with D perhaps TRBD1 (6 bases). This CDR3 has 14 amino acids. CDR1 and CDR2 from the germline V gene are MDHEN and SYDVKM. The germline V and J ends were trimmed by 7 bases and 3 bases, with 13 bases remaining between them. CDR3 region: CASTGGQINQPQHF. The CDR3 DNA reads as TGTGCCAGCACCGGTGGACAGATCAATCAGCCCCAGCATTTT.

The chain has TRBV6-5 and TRBJ1-2; 9 bases agree with TRBD1. The CDR3 totals 16 residues. With V trimmed by 4 bases and J by 7 bases, 13 bases remained unmatched. Germline-derived CDR1 and CDR2 are MNHEY and SVGAGI. The CDR3 is CASSFATLGQGFGYTF. In nucleotides, the CDR3 is TGTGCCAGCAGTTTTGCGACCCTGGGACAGGGTTTTGGCTACACCTTC.

The rearrangement joins TRBV30 to TRBJ1-1, with TRBD1 as a possible D gene (6 bases). V lost 1 base and J 1 base, leaving 10 bases between the germline ends. The CDR3 is 14 residues long. Germline V lookup: CDR1 GTSNPN, CDR2 SVGIG (reference sequence). The CDR3 spells CAWSDRTANTEAFF. Here the CDR3 DNA reads TGTGCCTGGAGTGACCGGACAGCGAACACTGAAGCTTTCTTT.

The J gene is TRBJ2-2, the V gene TRBV19, with TRBD2 as a possible D gene (5 bases). Germline CDR1 LNHDA, CDR2 SQIVND (reference sequence). Deletions cut 0 bases from V and 4 bases from J, with 9 bases between. This CDR3 is 15 amino acids long. The CDR3 sequence is CASSIERGFTGELFF. The DNA for the CDR3 is TGTGCCAGTAGTATAGAACGGGGTTTCACCGGGGAGCTGTTTTTT.

This clone was detected a few times. The gene calls are TRBV5-1 and TRBJ2-7; no clear D. This CDR3 region has 13 residues. Trimming removed 1 base at V and 5 bases at J, with 10 bases between. CDR1 is SGHRS and CDR2 is YFSETQ in the germline V gene. The CDR3 region is CASSLLNEDEQYF. CDR3 sequence (DNA): TGCGCCAGCAGCTTGCTAAACGAAGACGAGCAGTACTTC.

This clone was counted once. The chain couples TRBV10-3 to TRBJ1-2; 7 bases agree with TRBD1. The CDR3 loop spans 11 amino acids. Losses at the gene ends were 6 bases for V and 8 bases for J; bases not matched to a gene: 3. Germline V lookup: CDR1 ENHRY, CDR2 SYGVKD. CDR3: CAISYRGGYTF. The CDR3 DNA follows: TGTGCCATCAGCTACAGGGGCGGCTACACCTTC.

Only a few counts were recorded for this clone. This rearrangement joins TRBV4-1 to TRBJ2-3; TRBD2 matches 8 bases. This CDR3 has 16 residues. The J segment lost 8 bases and the V segment lost 4 bases, leaving 14 bases of the junction unmatched. Germline lookup yields CDR1 MGHRA and CDR2 YSYEKL. The CDR3 here is CASSRDYREGGSTQYF. CDR3 DNA: TGCGCCAGCAGCCGGGACTACCGGGAGGGGGGGAGTACGCAGTATTTT.

This chain uses TRBV18 with TRBJ1-1; perhaps TRBD1 as D (6 bases). V dropped 4 bases and J dropped 11 bases, with 26 bases sitting between them. In germline, CDR1 is KGHSH, CDR2 LQKENI. The CDR3 extends over 16 amino acids. CDR3 sequence reads: CASSLHRDIAAGEAFF. CDR3 in DNA: TGTGCCAGCTCACTCCACCGGGACATCGCAGCAGGGGAGGCTTTCTTT.

This clone was picked up one time. The CDR3 nucleotides are TGTGCCAGCAGCCCAGGGGACCTCTCCTACAATGAGCAGTTCTTC. Amino acid sequence: CASSPGDLSYNEQFF. The V gene is TRBV11-3, the J gene TRBJ2-1; D might be TRBD1 (6 bases). CDR3 length: 15 residues. V was pared by 5 bases and J by 0 bases, with 11 bases between. CDR1 is SGHNT and CDR2 is YENEEA in the germline V gene.

J is TRBJ1-3 and V is TRBV19; 7 positions agree with TRBD1. CDR3 size: 15 residues. CDR1 is LNHDA and CDR2 is SQIVND in the germline V gene (reference sequence). This CDR3 reads CASKGTGAPGNTIYF. CDR3 DNA sequence: TGTGCTTCTAAGGGAACAGGGGCACCAGGAAACACCATATATTTT.

The chain is built from TRBV10-1 and TRBJ2-1; perhaps TRBD2 as D (6 bases). V shed 3 bases and J shed 9 bases, with 15 bases lying between them. The CDR3 length is 14 residues. CDR1 WNHNN and CDR2 SYGVQD come from the germline V gene (reference sequence). CDR3 region: CASSDLVWGGEQFF. The DNA for the CDR3 is TGCGCCAGCAGTGACTTAGTTTGGGGAGGTGAGCAGTTCTTC.

This rearrangement joins TRBV4-1 to TRBJ2-6; maybe TRBD1 (6 bases). The CDR3 spans 17 residues. Trimming stripped 3 bases from V and 0 bases from J, with 12 bases between. The V gene's germline CDR1 is MGHRA and CDR2 YSYEKL. The CDR3 sequence is CASSQTGTPSGANVLTF. The CDR3 DNA sequence: TGCGCCAGCAGCCAGACCGGGACACCCTCTGGGGCCAACGTCCTGACTTTC.

The chain links TRBV30 to TRBJ1-2, with a weak D call TRBD1 (5 bases). The CDR3 spans 12 residues. Germline V gene data show CDR1 as GTSNPN and CDR2 as SVGIG (reference sequence). V was pared by 0 bases and J by 8 bases, with 10 bases between. CDR3 residues: CAWSVAGRGYTF. As DNA, the CDR3 is TGTGCCTGGAGTGTGGCAGGGCGAGGCTACACCTTC.

V and J are TRBV28 and TRBJ2-4; 11 nucleotides match TRBD2. Germline V lookup: CDR1 MDHEN, CDR2 SYDVKM. The CDR3 covers 15 residues. V lost 5 bases, J lost 7 bases, and 7 bases stayed unmatched. As DNA, the CDR3 is TGTGCCAGCAGTATAGCGGGAGGGCCGTCGAACATTCAGTACTTC. This sequence encodes CASSIAGGPSNIQYF.

This clone came up a few times. This chain uses TRBV28 with TRBJ1-1; tentative D call: TRBD1 (5 bases). The V end lost 3 bases, the J end lost 2 bases, and 10 bases lay between the germline ends. The CDR3 has 14 residues. Per the germline V gene, CDR1 is MDHEN and CDR2 is SYDVKM. DNA for the CDR3: TGTGCCAGCAGTTTTGCGGGGGTCAACACTGAAGCTTTCTTT. Protein product: CASSFAGVNTEAFF.

This clone has only one observation. The gene calls are TRBV6-2 or TRBV6-3 and TRBJ2-5; 9 nucleotides agree with TRBD2. CDR3 length equals 19 residues. With 3 bases clipped from V and 2 bases from J, the junction kept 16 bases outside the gene matches. Per germline, CDR1 MNHEY and CDR2 SVGEGT. CDR3 in amino acids: CASSYPHPLVAGAQETQYF. The CDR3 nucleotides read TGTGCCAGCAGTTATCCCCACCCCCTCGTAGCGGGAGCACAAGAGACCCAGTACTTC.

J is TRBJ2-2 and V is TRBV7-9, with 7 bases that match TRBD2. Germline V gives CDR1 SEHNR, CDR2 FQNEAQ (reference sequence). The ends lost 3 bases at V and 5 bases at J; junction bases unmatched: 9. The CDR3 has 16 residues. The CDR3, as DNA: TGTGCCAGCAGCTTTGGCGGGAGCAGGAGTACCGGGGAGCTGTTTTTT. It is translated as CASSFGGSRSTGELFF.

In this sample, this clone turned up once. The V gene is TRBV27, the J gene TRBJ1-4; TRBD1 is a possible D gene (6 bases). Germline-derived CDR1 and CDR2 are MNHEY and SMNVEV (reference sequence). With 8 bases removed from V and 5 bases from J, the gap between germline ends came to 18 bases. This CDR3 is 15 amino acids long. CDR3 residues: CASGRSGRGNEKLFF. CDR3 nucleotide sequence: TGTGCCAGCGGCCGATCTGGGAGGGGGAATGAAAAACTGTTTTTT.

V is TRBV5-6 and J is TRBJ2-5, with 9 bases matching TRBD1. Germline values: CDR1 SGHDT, CDR2 YYEEEE. J was trimmed by 5 bases and V by 0 bases; bases with no gene match: 5. This CDR3 is built from 15 residues. The CDR3 DNA reads as TGTGCCAGCAGCTTGGCCGTGACAGGGGGGGAGACCCAGTACTTC. Its protein product is CASSLAVTGGETQYF.

This chain joins TRBV3-1 (or the pseudogene TRBV3-2) and TRBJ2-3; 10 bases align to TRBD2. Losses at the gene ends were 7 bases for V and 1 base for J; bases not matched to a gene: 8. The germline CDR1 and CDR2 sequences are LGHDT and YNNKEL (reference sequence). This CDR3 spans 16 amino acids. CDR3 nucleotides: TGTGCCAGCACCCGGACTAGCGGAGGCGGCACAGATACGCAGTATTTT. It translates to CASTRTSGGGTDTQYF.

This clone was counted once. V gene TRBV6-5 combines with J gene TRBJ1-5, with unresolved D. Trimming stripped 0 bases from V and 3 bases from J, with 9 bases between. Germline CDR1 is MNHEY and CDR2 is SVGAGI. This CDR3 has 15 amino acids. CDR3 nucleotides: TGTGCCAGCAGTTACTCTAGTCTCCCCAATCAGCCCCAGCATTTT. Translation: CASSYSSLPNQPQHF.

The table lists this clone with a count of one. The chain has TRBV15 and TRBJ2-3; 8 bases agree with TRBD1. The V and J ends lost 5 bases and 0 bases, in that order; junction bases with no gene match: 10. The CDR3 is made up of 17 amino acids. Germline values: CDR1 LNHNV, CDR2 YYDKDF (reference sequence). CDR3 sequence: CATSLDRTGISTDTQYF. In DNA form, the CDR3 reads TGTGCCACCAGCTTAGACCGGACAGGGATTAGCACAGATACGCAGTATTTT.

This clone was counted between two and nine times. The V call is TRBV5-5, the J call TRBJ2-3; D possibly corresponds to TRBD2 (5 bases). The ends were cut back, 6 bases at V and 0 bases at J, with 11 bases in the middle. The CDR3 has 14 amino acids. The germline gives CDR1 SGHKS, CDR2 YYEKEE (reference sequence). The chain's CDR3 is CASKPGESTDTQYF. CDR3 DNA: TGTGCCAGCAAGCCCGGGGAAAGCACAGATACGCAGTATTTT.

For the CDR3, the DNA is TGCAGCGTAACAGGGGGGAGCCGACTGTTTTTT. Translation gives CSVTGGSRLFF. This chain joins TRBV29-1 and TRBJ1-4; 8 nucleotides align to TRBD1. The V segment lost 6 bases and the J segment 13 bases; nucleotides outside the gene matches: 7. The germline gives CDR1 SQVTM, CDR2 ANQGSEA. The CDR3 is 11 residues long.